One sample yielded the 6 T cell receptor beta chains listed below, sequenced in a study of shared clonotypes between healthy human individuals. CD8 cells classed as naive were CD45RO-negative and positively selected for CCR7, excluding terminally differentiated effector memory CD45RA+ cells. Assay used: immunoSEQ multiplex PCR; TCRdb lists only in-frame clones, some missing. The data hold about 2.2 million clones, with just over 90% observed a single time. The sequenced material came from naive CD8+ T cells from PBMCs. The receptors were gathered from a man between 18 and 29 years old in good health. Some clones in this sample may be carry-over from other donors' samples.

V gene TRBV5-6 combines with J gene TRBJ2-4; D remains unclear. V shed 0 bases and J shed 0 bases, with 10 bases lying between them. The CDR3 loop spans 16 amino acids. CDR1 SGHDT and CDR2 YYEEEE come from the germline V gene. The CDR3 nucleotides are TGTGCCAGCAGCTTGGGAAAGATGATAGCCAAAAACATTCAGTACTTC. The encoded protein is CASSLGKMIAKNIQYF.

The genes are TRBV27 and TRBJ1-2, with D tentatively TRBD1 (6 bases). The CDR3 has 15 residues. Germline CDR1 and CDR2: MNHEY and SMNVEV (reference sequence). V shed 6 bases and J shed 4 bases, with 18 bases lying between them. The CDR3 sequence is CASSLDGQFLYGYTF. The CDR3 DNA reads TGTGCCAGCAGCCTAGATGGACAGTTTCTCTATGGCTACACCTTC.

This chain joins TRBV7-8 and TRBJ1-1; D is ambiguous. The germline V gene has CDR1 SGHVS and CDR2 FQNEAQ. V was cut by 0 bases and J by 6 bases, with 8 bases left in between. The CDR3 extends over 13 amino acids. DNA of the CDR3: TGTGCCAGCAGCTTAGCCCTGGGTTCTGAAGCTTTCTTT. Translation: CASSLALGSEAFF.

On this clone: A read error may explain this, as a much larger clone is one base away. The sample holds other DNA sequences that translate to the same CDR3. The CDR3, as DNA: TGTGCCAGCAGCGCGGGGGAGACCCAGTACTTC. It codes for CASSAGETQYF. The chain joins TRBV7-9 to TRBJ2-5; D is possibly TRBD2 (6 bases). The CDR3 is 11 residues long. CDR1 and CDR2 from the germline V gene are SEHNR and FQNEAQ (reference sequence). The V end lost 5 bases, the J end lost 5 bases, and 6 bases lay between the germline ends.

The rearrangement links TRBV29-1 to TRBJ1-1; D remains unclear. The CDR3 length is 14 residues. Germline V gives CDR1 SQVTM, CDR2 ANQGSEA. The V end was cut by 3 bases, the J end by 3 bases, with 14 bases between. The CDR3 loop reads CSVEGGGDYTEAFF. The DNA for the CDR3 is TGCAGCGTTGAGGGAGGTGGGGATTACACTGAAGCTTTCTTT.

This chain joins TRBV27 and TRBJ2-3; 14 bases line up with TRBD2. The CDR3 extends over 17 amino acids. Germline values: CDR1 MNHEY, CDR2 SMNVEV (reference sequence). The V gene end was trimmed by 5 bases and the J gene end by 5 bases; junction bases not matched to a gene: 9. CDR3 coding DNA: TGTGCCAGCAGTCGACCGACTAGCGGGAGGGCCGTAGATACGCAGTATTTT. Protein sequence: CASSRPTSGRAVDTQYF.